The 22 T cell receptor beta chains below come from one sample, sequenced in a study of blood T cell repertoires in COVID-19. Clones were sequenced by immunoSEQ multiplex PCR, and TCRdb holds only the in-frame ones, with some missing. Of about 140,000 clones listed, approximately 86% were seen once; the top ten hold around 8.4%. Sequences were obtained from peripheral blood. The receptors were gathered from a woman between 55 and 75 years old with acute or convalescent COVID-19.

CDR3 in amino acids: CASSPSGQPQHF. The CDR3 DNA is TGTGCCAGCAGCCCTTCGGGTCAGCCCCAGCATTTT. The J gene is TRBJ1-5, the V gene TRBV3-1 (or the pseudogene TRBV3-2), with D unresolved. This CDR3 is 12 amino acids long. With 4 bases removed from V and 6 bases from J, the gap between germline ends came to 7 bases. Germline V gene lookup returns CDR1 LGHDT and CDR2 YNNKEL (reference sequence).

This rearrangement joins TRBV9 to TRBJ2-7; 8 bases agree with TRBD1. With 0 bases clipped from V and 3 bases from J, the junction kept 8 bases outside the gene matches. CDR1 and CDR2 from the germline V gene are SGDLS and YYNGEE. The CDR3 spans 16 residues. The CDR3 region has the DNA TGTGCCAGCAGCGTAGAAGGCGGACAGGGCCGCTACGAGCAGTACTTC. Translating gives CASSVEGGQGRYEQYF.

The chain uses TRBV5-7 and TRBJ2-5, with a tentative D call TRBD1 (6 bases). TRBV5-7 belongs to the ORF category, with a function that is uncertain. This CDR3 region has 16 residues. Trimming took 0 bases from V and 5 from J, leaving 17 bases between them. The CDR3 region has the DNA TGTGCCAGCAGCTTGGGACACGACAGGTTGGGGGAGACCCAGTACTTC. It yields the protein CASSLGHDRLGETQYF.

This chain links TRBV6-6 with TRBJ2-7; maybe TRBD1 (6 bases). CDR1 is MNHNY and CDR2 is SVGAGI in the germline V gene (reference sequence). The CDR3 runs 12 residues. V was shortened by 6 bases and J by 5 bases, with 11 bases between the two germline ends. The chain's CDR3 is CASSEQGHEQYF. In nucleotides, the CDR3 is TGTGCCAGCAGCGAACAGGGCCACGAGCAGTACTTC.

This clone was observed a few times. This chain uses TRBV6-6 with TRBJ2-7, with 11 bases matching TRBD1. The CDR3 totals 15 residues. Trimming took 5 bases from V and 5 from J; bases not matched to a gene: 8. CDR1 and CDR2 (germline): MNHNY, SVGAGI (reference sequence). CDR3 in amino acids: CASSQTDRGLDEQYF. The DNA of the CDR3 is TGTGCCAGCAGTCAAACGGACAGGGGGCTAGACGAGCAGTACTTC.

The chain links TRBV24-1 to TRBJ1-2; possible D gene TRBD1, 5 bases. Looked up from germline, CDR1 is KGHDR and CDR2 is SFDVKD. CDR3 length: 13 residues. V was pared by 4 bases and J by 4 bases, with 9 bases between. Here the CDR3 reads CATSEGGSYGYTF. DNA of the CDR3: TGTGCCACCAGTGAGGGGGGATCCTATGGCTACACCTTC.

The rearrangement joins TRBV4-3 to TRBJ2-5; TRBD1 aligns across 7 bases. The CDR3 sequence is 14 residues long. In germline, CDR1 is LGHNA, CDR2 YSLEER. J lost 2 bases, V lost 8 bases, and 8 bases had no gene match. The DNA for the CDR3 is TGCGCCAGCTCAAGGGGGACAGCACAAGAGACCCAGTACTTC. This gives the protein CASSRGTAQETQYF.

The rearrangement uses TRBV15 and TRBJ2-6; no firm D call. The germline V gene has CDR1 LNHNV and CDR2 YYDKDF (reference sequence). This CDR3 region has 14 residues. V lost 6 bases and J 1 base, leaving 7 bases between the germline ends. CDR3 residues: CATSPRSGANVLTF. In nucleotides, the CDR3 is TGTGCCACCAGTCCGCGGTCTGGGGCCAACGTCCTGACTTTC.

The V and J genes are TRBV2 and TRBJ1-5; TRBD1 matches at 8 bases. Germline CDR1 and CDR2: SNHLY and FYNNEI. The J segment lost 6 bases and the V segment lost 5 bases, leaving 6 bases of the junction unmatched. This CDR3 region has 14 residues. This chain's CDR3 is CASSSGQGSQPQHF. CDR3 nucleotide sequence: TGTGCCAGCAGTTCCGGACAGGGAAGTCAGCCCCAGCATTTT.

The CDR3 sequence: CASSLSGTLLDTQYF. For the CDR3, the DNA is TGTGCCAGCAGTTTGAGCGGGACCCTCCTAGATACGCAGTATTTT. The rearrangement joins TRBV6-5 to TRBJ2-3; TRBD2 aligns across 7 bases. This CDR3 region has 15 residues. Germline CDR1 is MNHEY and CDR2 is SVGAGI. Trimming took 4 bases from V and 5 from J; bases not matched to a gene: 9.

This chain joins TRBV2 and TRBJ1-4; 9 nucleotides agree with TRBD1. CDR1 and CDR2 (germline): SNHLY, FYNNEI. CDR3 size: 14 residues. Trimming removed 8 bases from V and 8 bases from J; junction bases left unmatched: 9. The CDR3 loop reads CASVKQGAFEKLFF. CDR3 nucleotide sequence: TGTGCCAGCGTGAAACAGGGGGCATTCGAAAAACTGTTTTTT. Using reference TRBV2 and TRBJ1-4 for the parts outside the CDR3, the full variable domain is EPEVTQTPSHQVTQMGQEVILRCVPISNHLYFYWYRQILGQKVEFLVSFYNNEISEKSEIFDDQFSVERPDGSNFTLKIRSTKLEDSAMYFCASVKQGAFEKLFFGSGTQLSVL.

The chain combines TRBV6-5 with TRBJ1-5; the D gene is possibly TRBD1 (6 bases). With 5 bases removed from V and 7 bases from J, the gap between germline ends came to 15 bases. The CDR3 sequence is 14 residues long. From germline, CDR1 is MNHEY and CDR2 SVGAGI. CDR3 DNA: TGTGCCAGCAGTCCTCACCAGGGGTGGCAGCCCCAGCATTTT. Amino acids: CASSPHQGWQPQHF.

The chain is built from TRBV28 and TRBJ1-3; D gene ambiguous. Trimming left V 7 bases short and J 0 bases short, with 7 bases between. The CDR3 length is 13 residues. Germline assignment: CDR1 MDHEN and CDR2 SYDVKM. In DNA form, the CDR3 reads TGTGCCAGCATGGGCATCTCTGGAAACACCATATATTTT. Residues: CASMGISGNTIYF.

The J gene is TRBJ1-6, the V gene TRBV27; weak D call: TRBD1 (5 bases). The germline V gene encodes CDR1 MNHEY and CDR2 SMNVEV (reference sequence). This CDR3 has 16 amino acids. The ends were cut back, 0 bases at V and 7 bases at J, with 13 bases in the middle. CDR3 region: CASSLSPFAGNSPLHF. In nucleotides, the CDR3 is TGTGCCAGCAGTTTATCCCCTTTCGCAGGGAATTCACCCCTCCACTTT.

The chain recombines TRBV19 with TRBJ2-2; D gene ambiguous. The CDR3 spans 15 residues. The V end was cut by 6 bases, the J end by 2 bases, with 13 bases between. Germline loops: CDR1 LNHDA, CDR2 SQIVND (reference sequence). CDR3 loop: CASSLLSGNTGELFF. In DNA, the CDR3 is TGTGCCAGTAGCCTCCTGTCTGGCAACACCGGGGAGCTGTTTTTT.

The chain has TRBV9 and TRBJ2-1, with TRBD2 matching over 9 bases. V dropped 3 bases and J dropped 7; count of bases not matched to a gene: 8. CDR1 is SGDLS, CDR2 YYNGEE, per germline. The CDR3 covers 15 residues. CDR3 nucleotide sequence: TGTGCCAGCAGCGGAACCCTAGCGGGGTTTAATGAGCAGTTCTTC. Its translation: CASSGTLAGFNEQFF. The complete variable domain, with remaining parts taken from reference TRBV9 and TRBJ2-1, reads DSGVTQTPKHLITATGQRVTLRCSPRSGDLSVYWYQQSLDQGLQFLIQYYNGEERAKGNILERFSAQQFPDLHSELNLSSLELGDSALYFCASSGTLAGFNEQFFGPGTRLTVL.

This clone is a singleton in its sample. This chain uses TRBV25-1 with TRBJ1-1; D ambiguous. V gave up 0 bases and J gave up 10 bases, with 9 bases separating them. CDR3 length equals 12 residues. Germline V gene lookup returns CDR1 MGHDK and CDR2 SYGVNS. The chain's CDR3 is CASSEYGSAAFF. The CDR3, as DNA: TGTGCCAGCAGTGAATATGGGAGCGCAGCTTTCTTT.

This sequence joins TRBV13 and TRBJ2-7, with 7 bases aligning to TRBD2. The germline V gene encodes CDR1 PRHDT and CDR2 FYEKMQ (reference sequence). The CDR3 has 15 amino acids. Losses at the gene ends were 2 bases for V and 7 bases for J; bases not matched to a gene: 11. Written as DNA, the CDR3 is TGTGCCAGCAGCTTATCGGTGGGGGGGACGGGTGAGCAGTACTTC. It is translated as CASSLSVGGTGEQYF.

The chain is built from TRBV5-1 and TRBJ2-2; 7 nucleotides align to TRBD1. The CDR3 sequence is 17 residues long. In germline, CDR1 is SGHRS, CDR2 YFSETQ. The ends lost 8 bases at V and 0 bases at J; junction bases unmatched: 13. CDR3 in DNA: TGCGCCAGTAGGGGGCCGACTGATACCGCGAACACCGGGGAGCTGTTTTTT. Amino acid sequence: CASRGPTDTANTGELFF.

The chain uses TRBV6-5 and TRBJ1-1; possibly TRBD1 for D (6 bases). CDR3 size: 16 residues. Germline CDR1 reads MNHEY; CDR2 reads SVGAGI. Trimming removed 3 bases from V and 5 bases from J, with 19 bases in between. The CDR3 bases are TGTGCCAGCAGTTATGGGGGAAGGGGGACGAGTACTGAAGCTTTCTTT. This encodes CASSYGGRGTSTEAFF.

The V and J genes are TRBV28 and TRBJ2-2; D gene uncertain. The CDR3 length is 15 residues. Germline V lookup: CDR1 MDHEN, CDR2 SYDVKM. The germline V and J ends were trimmed by 6 bases and 1 base, with 12 bases remaining between them. The DNA for the CDR3 is TGTGCCAGCAGGATGAGTTCGGGGAACACCGGGGAGCTGTTTTTT. Residues: CASRMSSGNTGELFF.

The chain couples TRBV6-1 to TRBJ1-5; D is unclear. The V end lost 3 bases, the J end lost 6 bases, and 9 bases lay between the germline ends. Per germline, CDR1 MNHNS and CDR2 SASEGT. The CDR3 length is 13 residues. The CDR3 DNA sequence: TGTGCCAGCAGTGACCCCTACTTTCAGCCCCAGCATTTT. This sequence encodes CASSDPYFQPQHF.